This TCR beta chain was profiled in a study of cytomegalovirus exposure and HLA in healthy donors. Donors were nominally healthy when sampled, though unrecorded immune exposures were likely. With 60 Vbeta and 13 Jbeta primers, the PCR was carried out. Sequencing used immunoSEQ multiplex PCR; TCRdb keeps in-frame clones, though not all of them. The repertoire holds about 140,000 clones, with 80% as singletons. Trimming removed 3 bases from V and 3 bases from J, with 10 bases in between. Germline lookup yields CDR1 SGHDT and CDR2 YYEEEE. This CDR3 has 13 amino acids. This clonotype was sampled from a man aged 35 to 55 in good health and CMV-seronegative. The source material was PBMCs. The chain joins TRBV5-6 to TRBJ2-7, with a weak D call TRBD1 (6 bases). The CDR3 bases are TGTGCCAGCAGCTACAGGGATTTCTACGAGCAGTACTTC. This encodes CASSYRDFYEQYF.